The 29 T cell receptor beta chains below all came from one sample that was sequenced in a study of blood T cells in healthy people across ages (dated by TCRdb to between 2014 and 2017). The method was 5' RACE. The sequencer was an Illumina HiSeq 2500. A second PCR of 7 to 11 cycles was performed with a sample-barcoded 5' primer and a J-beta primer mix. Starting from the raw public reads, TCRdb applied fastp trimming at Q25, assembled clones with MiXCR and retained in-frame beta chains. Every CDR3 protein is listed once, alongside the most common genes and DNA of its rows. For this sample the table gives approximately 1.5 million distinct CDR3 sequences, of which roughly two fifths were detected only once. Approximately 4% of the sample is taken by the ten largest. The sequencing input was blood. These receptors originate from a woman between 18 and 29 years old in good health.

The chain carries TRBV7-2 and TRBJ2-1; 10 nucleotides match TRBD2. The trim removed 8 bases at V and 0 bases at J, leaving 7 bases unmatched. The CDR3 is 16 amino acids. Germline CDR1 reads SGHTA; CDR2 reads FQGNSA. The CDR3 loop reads CASGTPSGSSYNEQFF. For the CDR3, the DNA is TGTGCCAGCGGAACACCTAGCGGGAGCTCCTACAATGAGCAGTTCTTC.

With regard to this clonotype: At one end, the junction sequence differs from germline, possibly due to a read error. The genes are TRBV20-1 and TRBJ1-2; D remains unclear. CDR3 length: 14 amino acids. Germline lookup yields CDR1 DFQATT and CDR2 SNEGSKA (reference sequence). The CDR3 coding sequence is TGCAGTACTAGAGATAGCGTCGGGATCTATGGCTACACCTTC. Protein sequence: CSTRDSVGIYGYTF.

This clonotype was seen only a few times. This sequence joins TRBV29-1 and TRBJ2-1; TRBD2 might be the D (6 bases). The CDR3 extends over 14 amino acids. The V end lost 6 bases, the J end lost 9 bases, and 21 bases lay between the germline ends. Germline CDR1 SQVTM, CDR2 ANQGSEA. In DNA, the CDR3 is TGCAGCGTAGACCCTGCGGGACTCCCCAGTGAGCAGTTCTTC. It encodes CSVDPAGLPSEQFF.

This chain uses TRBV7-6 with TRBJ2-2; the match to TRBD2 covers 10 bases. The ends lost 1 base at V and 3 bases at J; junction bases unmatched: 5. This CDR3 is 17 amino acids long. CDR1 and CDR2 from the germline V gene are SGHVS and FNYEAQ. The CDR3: CASSLETSGTYTGELFF. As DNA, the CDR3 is TGTGCCAGCAGCTTAGAAACTAGCGGGACCTACACCGGGGAGCTGTTTTTT.

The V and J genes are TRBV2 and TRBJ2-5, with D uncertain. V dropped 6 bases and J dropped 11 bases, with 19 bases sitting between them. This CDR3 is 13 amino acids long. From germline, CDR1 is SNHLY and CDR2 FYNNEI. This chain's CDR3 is CASSAKPEIRQYF. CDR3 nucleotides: TGTGCCAGCAGCGCAAAGCCCGAGATAAGGCAGTACTTC. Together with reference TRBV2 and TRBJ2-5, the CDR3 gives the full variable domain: EPEVTQTPSHQVTQMGQEVILRCVPISNHLYFYWYRQILGQKVEFLVSFYNNEISEKSEIFDDQFSVERPDGSNFTLKIRSTKLEDSAMYFCASSAKPEIRQYFGPGTRLLVL.

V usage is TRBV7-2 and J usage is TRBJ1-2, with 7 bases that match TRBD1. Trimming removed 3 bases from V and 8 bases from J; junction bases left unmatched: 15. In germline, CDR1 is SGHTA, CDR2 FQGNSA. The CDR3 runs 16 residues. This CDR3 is CASSFRDSLDEGGYTF. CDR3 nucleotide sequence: TGTGCCAGCAGCTTTCGGGACAGCCTCGACGAGGGAGGCTACACCTTC.

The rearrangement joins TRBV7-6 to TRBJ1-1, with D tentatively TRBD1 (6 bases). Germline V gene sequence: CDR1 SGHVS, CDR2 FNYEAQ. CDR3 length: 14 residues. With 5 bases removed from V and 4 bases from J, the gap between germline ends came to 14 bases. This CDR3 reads CASSTTGRATEAFF. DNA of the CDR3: TGTGCCAGCAGCACCACAGGGCGGGCCACTGAAGCTTTCTTT.

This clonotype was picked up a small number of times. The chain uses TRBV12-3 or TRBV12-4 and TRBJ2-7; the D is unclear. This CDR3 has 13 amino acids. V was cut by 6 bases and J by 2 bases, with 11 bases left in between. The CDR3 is CASRMDGAYEQYF. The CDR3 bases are TGTGCCAGCAGGATGGACGGAGCCTACGAGCAGTACTTC.

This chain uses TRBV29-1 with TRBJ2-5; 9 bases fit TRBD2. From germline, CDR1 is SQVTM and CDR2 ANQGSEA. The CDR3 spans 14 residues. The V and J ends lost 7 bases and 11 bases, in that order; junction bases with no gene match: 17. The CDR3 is CSAIAGASYNEQYF. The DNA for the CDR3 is TGCAGCGCCATAGCGGGAGCTAGCTACAATGAGCAGTACTTC.

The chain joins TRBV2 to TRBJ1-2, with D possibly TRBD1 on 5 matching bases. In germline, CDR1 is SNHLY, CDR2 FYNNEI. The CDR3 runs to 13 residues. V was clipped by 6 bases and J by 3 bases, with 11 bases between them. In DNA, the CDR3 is TGTGCCAGCAGACCTGGGACGGACTATGGCTACACCTTC. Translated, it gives CASRPGTDYGYTF.

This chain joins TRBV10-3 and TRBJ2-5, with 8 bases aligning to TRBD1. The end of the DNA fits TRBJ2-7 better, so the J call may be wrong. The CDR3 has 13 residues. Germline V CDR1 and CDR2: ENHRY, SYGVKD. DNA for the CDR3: TGTGCCATCAGCGGACAGGGTGGCGACGAGCAGTACTTC. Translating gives CAISGQGGDEQYF.

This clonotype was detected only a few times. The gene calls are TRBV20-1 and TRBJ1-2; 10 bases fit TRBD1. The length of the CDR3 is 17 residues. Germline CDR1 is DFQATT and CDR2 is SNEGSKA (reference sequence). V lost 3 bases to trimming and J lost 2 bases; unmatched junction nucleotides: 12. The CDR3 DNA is TGCAGTGCTAGGGGATACGGGACAGGGGCGGAGAACTATGGCTACACCTTC. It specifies CSARGYGTGAENYGYTF.

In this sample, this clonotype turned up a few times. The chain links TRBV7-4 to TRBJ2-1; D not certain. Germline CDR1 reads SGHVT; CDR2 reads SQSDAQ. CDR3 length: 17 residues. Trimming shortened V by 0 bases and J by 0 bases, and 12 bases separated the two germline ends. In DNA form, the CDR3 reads TGTGCCAGCAGCTTAGCGGGCGTCCTTAGCTCCTACAATGAGCAGTTCTTC. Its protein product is CASSLAGVLSSYNEQFF.

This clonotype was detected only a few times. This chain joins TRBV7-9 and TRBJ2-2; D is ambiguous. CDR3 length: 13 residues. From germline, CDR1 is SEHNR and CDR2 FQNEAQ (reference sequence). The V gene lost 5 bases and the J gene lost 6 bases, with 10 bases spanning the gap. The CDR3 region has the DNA TGTGCCAGCAGCCTTAGTTCTCCCGGGGAGCTGTTTTTT. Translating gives CASSLSSPGELFF.

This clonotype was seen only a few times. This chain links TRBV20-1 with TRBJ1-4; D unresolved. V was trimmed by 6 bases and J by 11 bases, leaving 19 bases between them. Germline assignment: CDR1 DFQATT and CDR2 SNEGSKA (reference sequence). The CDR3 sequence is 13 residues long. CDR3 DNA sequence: TGCAGTGCCCGCGGACTGTCGATAACGAAACTGTTTTTT. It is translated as CSARGLSITKLFF.

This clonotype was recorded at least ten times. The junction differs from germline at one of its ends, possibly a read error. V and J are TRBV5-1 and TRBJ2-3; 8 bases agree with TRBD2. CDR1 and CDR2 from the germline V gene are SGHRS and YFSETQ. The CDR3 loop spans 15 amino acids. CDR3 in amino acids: CASSLPSGSTDTQYF. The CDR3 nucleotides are TGTGCCAGCAGTTTGCCTAGCGGGAGCACAGATACGCAGTATTTT.

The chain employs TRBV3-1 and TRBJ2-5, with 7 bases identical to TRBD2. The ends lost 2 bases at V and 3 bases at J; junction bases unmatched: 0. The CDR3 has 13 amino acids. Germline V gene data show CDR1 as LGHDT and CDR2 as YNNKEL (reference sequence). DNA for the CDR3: TGTGCCAGCAGCCAAAGCGGGAAAGAGACCCAGTACTTC. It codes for CASSQSGKETQYF.

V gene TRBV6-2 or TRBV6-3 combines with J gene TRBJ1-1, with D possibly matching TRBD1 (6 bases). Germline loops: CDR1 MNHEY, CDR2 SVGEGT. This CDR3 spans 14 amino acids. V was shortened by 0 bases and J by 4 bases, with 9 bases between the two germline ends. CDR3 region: CASSYSGAPTEAFF. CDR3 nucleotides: TGTGCCAGCAGTTACTCGGGGGCGCCCACTGAAGCTTTCTTT.

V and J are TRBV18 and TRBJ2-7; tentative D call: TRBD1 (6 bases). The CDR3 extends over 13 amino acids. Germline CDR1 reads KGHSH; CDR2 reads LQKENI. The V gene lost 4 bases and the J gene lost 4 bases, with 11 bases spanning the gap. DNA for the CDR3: TGTGCCAGCTCACTCATCCAGGGGTACGAGCAGTACTTC. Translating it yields CASSLIQGYEQYF.

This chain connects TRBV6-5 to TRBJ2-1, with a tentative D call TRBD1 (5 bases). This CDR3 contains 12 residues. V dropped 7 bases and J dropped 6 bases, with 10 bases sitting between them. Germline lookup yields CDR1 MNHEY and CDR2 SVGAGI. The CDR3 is CASKKGPNEQFF. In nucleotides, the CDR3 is TGTGCCAGCAAAAAGGGGCCCAATGAGCAGTTCTTC.

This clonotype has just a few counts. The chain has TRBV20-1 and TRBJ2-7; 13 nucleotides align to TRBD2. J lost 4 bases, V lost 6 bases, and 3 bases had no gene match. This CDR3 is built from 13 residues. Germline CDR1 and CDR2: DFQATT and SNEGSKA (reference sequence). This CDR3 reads CSATGLAGYEQYF. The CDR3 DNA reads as TGCAGTGCGACGGGACTAGCGGGGTACGAGCAGTACTTC.

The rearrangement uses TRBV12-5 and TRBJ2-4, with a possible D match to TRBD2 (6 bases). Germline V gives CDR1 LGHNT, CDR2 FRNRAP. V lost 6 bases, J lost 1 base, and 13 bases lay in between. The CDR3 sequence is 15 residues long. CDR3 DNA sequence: TGTGCTAGTGGGCCCGGGGGACTGGCCAAAAACATTCAGTACTTC. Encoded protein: CASGPGGLAKNIQYF.

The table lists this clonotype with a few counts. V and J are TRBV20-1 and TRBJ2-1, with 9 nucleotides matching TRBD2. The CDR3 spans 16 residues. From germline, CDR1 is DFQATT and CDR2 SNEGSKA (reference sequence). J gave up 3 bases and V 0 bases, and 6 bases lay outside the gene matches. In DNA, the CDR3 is TGCAGTGCTAGAGATAGGCGGGGGGGTTACTACAATGAGCAGTTCTTC. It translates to CSARDRRGGYYNEQFF.

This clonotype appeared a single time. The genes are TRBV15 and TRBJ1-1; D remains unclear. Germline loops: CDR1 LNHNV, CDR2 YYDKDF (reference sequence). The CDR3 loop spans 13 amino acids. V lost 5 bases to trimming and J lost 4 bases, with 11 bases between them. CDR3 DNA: TGTGCCACCAGCCATTTTCTGGGCACTGAAGCTTTCTTT. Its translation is CATSHFLGTEAFF.

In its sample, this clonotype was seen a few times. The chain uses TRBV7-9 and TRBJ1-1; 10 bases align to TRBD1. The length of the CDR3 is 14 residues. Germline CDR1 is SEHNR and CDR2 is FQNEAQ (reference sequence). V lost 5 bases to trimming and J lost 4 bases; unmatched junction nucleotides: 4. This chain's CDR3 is CASSVRTGGTEAFF. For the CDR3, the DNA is TGTGCCAGCAGCGTACGGACAGGGGGCACTGAAGCTTTCTTT.

CDR3: CASSYRHKNNEQYF. Written as DNA, the CDR3 is TGTGCCAGCAGTTACCGGCACAAGAACAATGAGCAGTACTTC. The chain couples TRBV6-2 or TRBV6-3 to TRBJ2-7; D remains unclear. V shed 2 bases and J shed 7 bases, with 15 bases lying between them. Germline V lookup: CDR1 MNHEY, CDR2 SVGEGT. The CDR3 runs to 14 residues.

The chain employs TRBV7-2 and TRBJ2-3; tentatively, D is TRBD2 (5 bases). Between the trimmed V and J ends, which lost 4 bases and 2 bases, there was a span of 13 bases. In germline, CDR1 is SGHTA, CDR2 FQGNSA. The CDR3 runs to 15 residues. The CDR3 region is CASSSGRDYTDTQYF. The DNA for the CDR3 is TGTGCCAGCAGCTCGGGAAGGGATTACACAGATACGCAGTATTTT.

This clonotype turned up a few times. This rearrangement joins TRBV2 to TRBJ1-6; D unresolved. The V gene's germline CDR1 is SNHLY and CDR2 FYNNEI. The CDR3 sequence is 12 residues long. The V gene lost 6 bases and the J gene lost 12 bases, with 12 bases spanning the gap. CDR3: CASRRERGPLHF. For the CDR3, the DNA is TGTGCCAGCAGAAGGGAGCGAGGACCCCTCCACTTT.

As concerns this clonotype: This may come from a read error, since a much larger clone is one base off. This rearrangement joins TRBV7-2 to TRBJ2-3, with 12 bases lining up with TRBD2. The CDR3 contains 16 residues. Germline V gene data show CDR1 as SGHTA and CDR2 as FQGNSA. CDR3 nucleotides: TGTGCCTGCAGCCCCCGACTAGCGGGGGGCACAGATACGCAGTATTTT. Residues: CACSPRLAGGTDTQYF. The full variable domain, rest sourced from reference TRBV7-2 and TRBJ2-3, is GAGVSQSPSNKVTEKGKDVELRCDPISGHTALYWYRQSLGQGLEFLIYFQGNSAPDKSGLPSDRFSAERTGGSVSTLTIQRTQQEDSAVYLCACSPRLAGGTDTQYFGPGTRLTVL.